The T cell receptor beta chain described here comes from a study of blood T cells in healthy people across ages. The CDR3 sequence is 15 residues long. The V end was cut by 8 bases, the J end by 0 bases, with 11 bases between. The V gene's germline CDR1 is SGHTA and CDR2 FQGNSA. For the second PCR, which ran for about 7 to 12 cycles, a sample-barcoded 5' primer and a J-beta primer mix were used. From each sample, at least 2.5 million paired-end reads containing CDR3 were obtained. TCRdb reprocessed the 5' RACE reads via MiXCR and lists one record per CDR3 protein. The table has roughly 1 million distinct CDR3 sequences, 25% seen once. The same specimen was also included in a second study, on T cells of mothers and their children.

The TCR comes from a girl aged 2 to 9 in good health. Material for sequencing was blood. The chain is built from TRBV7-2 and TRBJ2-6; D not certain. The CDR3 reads CASFTPHSGANVLTF. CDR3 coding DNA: TGTGCCAGCTTCACCCCTCACTCTGGGGCCAACGTCCTGACTTTC.